A selection of T cell receptor beta chains follows, all from one sample in a study of OX40 agonist ivuxolimab in advanced cancers. TCRdb keeps only in-frame clones here, not all; method: immunoSEQ multiplex PCR. The sample yields tens of thousands of clones, around 89% seen once. This specimen was CD4+ or CD8+ T cells sorted from blood, taken in a trial of the OX40 agonist ivuxolimab. These receptors were obtained from an adult with an advanced solid tumor such as melanoma, head and neck, liver or kidney cancer. Both conserved end residues are part of each CDR3. The D gene is left open where the match is weak.

v_call	j_call	d_call	cdr3_aa	cdr3_nt
TRBV30	TRBJ1-6	.	CAWSSGLGSPLHF	TGTGCCTGGAGTTCCGGGCTCGGTTCACCCCTCCACTTT
TRBV28	TRBJ2-2	TRBD2	CATQPPGLAAGELFF	TGTGCCACCCAACCCCCGGGACTAGCGGCCGGGGAGCTGTTTTTT
TRBV5-1	TRBJ2-7	TRBD1	CASSLDSGTVYEQYF	TGCGCCAGCAGCTTGGATTCCGGGACAGTCTACGAGCAGTACTTC
TRBV2	TRBJ1-1	.	CASSYVHGWAFF	TGTGCCAGCAGCTACGTCCACGGCTGGGCTTTCTTT
TRBV6-5	TRBJ2-7	TRBD1	CASSTTGVVRNEQYF	TGTGCCAGCAGCACCACAGGGGTGGTGAGGAACGAGCAGTACTTC
TRBV9	TRBJ1-1	.	CASSVGGATEAFF	TGTGCCAGCAGCGTAGGGGGGGCCACTGAAGCTTTCTTT
TRBV6-6	TRBJ2-7	TRBD2	CASSYLAGELGEQYF	TGTGCCAGCAGTTACCTTGCGGGGGAGTTGGGCGAGCAGTACTTC
TRBV18	TRBJ2-1	.	CASSPTFNEQFF	TGTGCCAGCTCACCAACCTTCAATGAGCAGTTCTTC
TRBV6-4	TRBJ2-7	.	CASSHGALEQYF	TGTGCCAGCAGCCACGGGGCCCTCGAGCAGTACTTC
TRBV4-1	TRBJ1-2	TRBD1	CASSPPGTEIYYGYTF	TGCGCCAGCAGCCCCCCGGGGACAGAAATATACTATGGCTACACCTTC